The rows below give T cell receptor beta chains drawn from one sample of a study of graft-versus-host responses after intestinal transplantation. These receptors are not linked to any known antigen. Clones were read by immunoSEQ multiplex PCR, and TCRdb kept only the in-frame ones, dropping some. This sample has 70,000 or so clones; over 75% occur once, and the top ten carry 0.39%. Specimen: unstimulated CD4+ T cells sorted from spleen or lymph node cells, collected before transplant. All receptors come from a human donor who was the organ donor for an intestinal transplant. CDR3s include the opening cysteine and the closing phenylalanine or tryptophan. The D gene is left open where the match is weak. Size is stated for part of the rows, as once, few or many counts, or as a class when the clone is expanded.

TRBJ1-1	.	.	TRBV10-3	TGTGCCATCAGCAGTACAGAGAACACTGAAGCTTTCTTT	CAISSTENTEAFF
TRBJ2-6	.	.	TRBV5-1	TGCGCCAGCAGCTTGGGTCCTGTGGGGGCCAACGTCCTGACTTTC	CASSLGPVGANVLTF
TRBJ1-1	.	.	TRBV5-5	TGTGCCAGCGGCATCCAGCCGCAGGTGGACACTGAAGCTTTCTTT	CASGIQPQVDTEAFF
TRBJ2-1	.	few	TRBV7-9	TGTGCCAGCAGCTTAGGGATAACAGGGTGGAATGAGCAGTTCTTC	CASSLGITGWNEQFF
TRBJ1-6	TRBD1	few	TRBV28	TGTGCCAGCAGTGCCCAGGTGACAGGGGTAGGGTCACCCCTCCACTTT	CASSAQVTGVGSPLHF
TRBJ1-2	.	.	TRBV19	TGTGCCAGTGCGGCCCTACCCACGTATGGCTACACCTTC	CASAALPTYGYTF
TRBJ2-3	TRBD2	.	TRBV7-9	TGTGCCAGCTTCGGACTAGCGGGGGGTAAGGGTACGCAGTATTTT	CASFGLAGGKGTQYF
TRBJ2-5	TRBD2	.	TRBV27	TGTGCCAGCAGTCGCCAACCGGGACTAGCGGGTAAAGAAGAGACCCAGTACTTC	CASSRQPGLAGKEETQYF
TRBJ1-4	.	.	TRBV7-9	TGTGCCAGCAGCCCTTGGACAGCTGAAAAACTGTTTTTT	CASSPWTAEKLFF
TRBJ2-2	.	.	TRBV7-9	TGTGCCAGCAGCTTAGGTAGCGGGAACACCGGGGAGCTGTTTTTT	CASSLGSGNTGELFF
TRBJ2-3	.	.	TRBV10-3	TGTGCCATCAGTGGGGGCGGGGGCACAGATACGCAGTATTTT	CAISGGGGTDTQYF
TRBJ2-1	.	.	TRBV7-2	TGTGCCAGCAGCACGAGCGGCCCTCCCTACAATGAGCAGTTCTTC	CASSTSGPPYNEQFF
TRBJ1-5	.	.	TRBV19	TGTGCCAGTAGTATAGATCGAGGAGGGTTTAGCAATCAGCCCCAGCATTTT	CASSIDRGGFSNQPQHF
TRBJ2-2	TRBD1	.	TRBV27	TGTGCCAGCCGACGACAGGGCGGCACCGGGGAGCTGTTTTTT	CASRRQGGTGELFF
TRBJ1-6	.	.	TRBV27	TGTGCCAGCAGTCCGACAGGTCTGACCAATTCACCCCTCCACTTT	CASSPTGLTNSPLHF
TRBJ2-3	.	once	TRBV7-7	TGTGCTAGCAGCTTACTTCGCACAGATACGCAGTATTTT	CASSLLRTDTQYF
TRBJ1-5	.	.	TRBV7-6	TGTGCCAGCAGCCAAAGACAGGGCAATCAGCCCCAGCATTTT	CASSQRQGNQPQHF
TRBJ2-3	TRBD2	.	TRBV7-2	TGTGCCAGCAGCGAGAGCGGGGGGCCCACAGATACGCAGTATTTT	CASSESGGPTDTQYF
TRBJ2-2	TRBD2	.	TRBV7-2	TGTGCCAGCAGCTTACTAGCGGACGGGGAGCTGTTTTTT	CASSLLADGELFF
TRBJ1-4	TRBD1	.	TRBV2	TGTGCCAGCAGGCCCCGGACAGGGGGCTTTTTTGAAAAACTGTTTTTT	CASRPRTGGFFEKLFF
TRBJ1-4	TRBD1	.	TRBV7-8	TGTGCCAGCAGCTCGGACAGGCTGATGAAAAAACTGTTTTTT	CASSSDRLMKKLFF
TRBJ2-1	TRBD2	once	TRBV6-5	TGTGCCAGCAGTTACTCGACGACTAGCGGGGGGGCCAATCTGTTCTTC	CASSYSTTSGGANLFF
TRBJ1-6	.	once	TRBV6-5	TGTGCCAGCGGCCCCAGGCCAAATTCACCCCTCCACTTT	CASGPRPNSPLHF
TRBJ2-2	TRBD2	.	TRBV25-1	TGTGCCAGCAGTGGGAGACTAGCGGGGCCCGGGGAGCTGTTTTTT	CASSGRLAGPGELFF
TRBJ1-6	.	.	TRBV30	TGTGCCTGGAGTATTAGCTCCTATAATTCACCCCTCCACTTT	CAWSISSYNSPLHF
TRBJ1-4	TRBD1	.	TRBV7-2	TGTGCCAGCAGCCCCCCCGGGACAGGGATAAAACTGTTTTTT	CASSPPGTGIKLFF
TRBJ1-1	.	.	TRBV5-1	TGCGCCAGCAGCTTGGGGGCTGGGTCCGGGAACACTGAAGCTTTCTTT	CASSLGAGSGNTEAFF
TRBJ1-2	TRBD1	.	TRBV5-4	TGTGCCAGCAGCTCCGCCAGGGGGCAAGGAGGCTACACCTTC	CASSSARGQGGYTF
TRBJ1-6	TRBD1	.	TRBV5-8	TGTGCCAGCAGCAGGGAGACAGGGGCCTTTTCACCCCTCCACTTT	CASSRETGAFSPLHF
TRBJ2-3	.	.	TRBV4-3	TGCGCCAGCAGCCATAGCATTTCACCGGGACAGTTGGCTAGCGTCACAGATACGCAGTATTTT	CASSHSISPGQLASVTDTQYF
TRBJ1-1	.	.	TRBV6-5	TGTGCCAGCGGGCGGGGGAGAGACACTGAAGCTTTCTTT	CASGRGRDTEAFF
TRBJ2-5	.	.	TRBV7-2	TGTGCCAGCAGCCCCCTCGGGGGGCCACAAGAGACCCAGTACTTC	CASSPLGGPQETQYF
TRBJ2-2	TRBD2	few	TRBV27	TGTGCCAGCAGTTTTCGGACTAGCGGGGGGGGAGAGCTGTTTTTT	CASSFRTSGGGELFF
TRBJ2-1	TRBD1	.	TRBV4-2	TGTGCCAGCAGCCAACGGGGGAGGGGACAGGGGATCAATGAGCAGTTCTTC	CASSQRGRGQGINEQFF
TRBJ2-3	.	.	TRBV2	TGTGCCGGCCGGTTTAGGGAGGCAGATACGCAGTATTTT	CAGRFREADTQYF
TRBJ2-1	.	.	TRBV6-5	TGTGCCAGCAGGCGAGACTCGCTTGATGAGCAGTTCTTC	CASRRDSLDEQFF
TRBJ1-4	TRBD1	few	TRBV18	TGTGCCAGCTCACCTAGCCAGGGGGTTGAAAAACTGTTTTTT	CASSPSQGVEKLFF
TRBJ1-6	TRBD1	.	TRBV7-6	TGTGCCAGCAGCTTAAGGTCGGGACAGATTAATTCACCCCTCCACTTT	CASSLRSGQINSPLHF
TRBJ2-1	TRBD2	few	TRBV2	TGTGCCAGCAGTGAAAGGAGCGGGGGGGCAATTGCCTCCTACAATGAGCAGTTCTTC	CASSERSGGAIASYNEQFF
TRBJ1-4	TRBD1	.	TRBV10-3	TGTGCCATCGGGGAACAGGGGGCGAATGAAAAACTGTTTTTT	CAIGEQGANEKLFF
TRBJ1-5	TRBD1	.	TRBV6-1	TGTGCCAGCAGCGAGCAGGAGGGGGCCAGTCAGCCCCAGCATTTT	CASSEQEGASQPQHF
TRBJ2-1	TRBD1	.	TRBV27	TGTGCCAGCAGCCGCCGGGACAGTTACAATGAGCAGTTCTTC	CASSRRDSYNEQFF
TRBJ2-3	.	few	TRBV7-2	TGTGCCAGCAGCCAGGGACTGGTAGGTGATACGCAGTATTTT	CASSQGLVGDTQYF